This TCR beta chain was sequenced during a study of HIV-infected patients and healthy controls. All unsorted peripheral T cells were captured because whole blood was used without fractionation. Alpha and beta constant-region primers primed reverse transcription of about 470 ng RNA. Using multiplexing indices, alpha and beta chain libraries were generated apart by chain-specific third strand synthesis. A 5' RACE adapter with a random hexamer and the SP2 primer site was joined to cDNA. TCRdb recomputed calls from the 5' RACE reads with MiXCR, one row per CDR3 protein. The data contain about 18,000 distinct CDR3 sequences, 12% of them singletons. J gave up 6 bases and V 6 bases, and 8 bases lay outside the gene matches. The CDR3 has 13 amino acids. Germline loops: CDR1 DFQATT, CDR2 SNEGSKA (reference sequence). This clonotype was recorded at least ten times. Its antigen remains unknown. Study results and caveats: In healthy controls, MAIT alpha CDR3s were common; in HIV+ repertoires, severely depleted. Healthy controls shared more CDR3 sequences between individuals than HIV-infected patients did.

The TCR sequence derives from an adult in good health. Sequences were obtained from blood. The chain links TRBV20-1 to TRBJ2-1, with 7 bases that match TRBD1. The DNA for the CDR3 is TGCAGTGCGAGGACAGGACCCCTCAATGAGCAGTTCTTC. This codes for CSARTGPLNEQFF.